The T cell receptor (beta chain) described here comes from a study of technical replicates of blood from a few donors. Using immunoSEQ multiplex PCR, the repertoire was profiled, and TCRdb retains in-frame clones only, with some absent. The repertoire holds 74,000 or so clones, with about 90% as singletons. The CDR3 length is 15 residues. V was clipped by 5 bases and J by 13 bases, with 24 bases between them. From germline, CDR1 is MGHRA and CDR2 YSYEKL. The chain is built from TRBV4-1 and TRBJ2-1; TRBD2 is a possible D gene (10 bases). The source is a human donor in good health. Sequencing was done on a sample of T cells isolated from PBMCs. The CDR3 sequence is CASSYEQGASGRQFF. As DNA, the CDR3 is TGCGCCAGCAGCTACGAACAGGGGGCTAGCGGGAGACAGTTCTTC.